The 9 T cell receptor beta chains presented below share a single source sample, sequenced in a study of T cell changes during pregnancy in multiple sclerosis. Profiling relied on immunoSEQ multiplex PCR, and the TCRdb table lists in-frame clones only, not all of them. The sample lists about 69,000 clones; roughly 90% were seen once. The specimen comprised peripheral blood, sampled in the third trimester of pregnancy. The origin of the receptors is a female donor with multiple sclerosis, enrolled in a pregnancy study.

This sequence joins TRBV7-9 and TRBJ1-2; no clear D. Trimming cost V 1 base and J 4 bases, with 7 bases left between them. Germline loops: CDR1 SEHNR, CDR2 FQNEAQ (reference sequence). This CDR3 region has 13 residues. The chain's CDR3 is CASSLDFSYGYTF. The CDR3 coding sequence is TGTGCCAGCAGCTTAGATTTTAGCTATGGCTACACCTTC.

The gene calls are TRBV5-4 and TRBJ2-3; TRBD2 aligns across 8 bases. The germline CDR1 and CDR2 sequences are SGHNT and YYREEE (reference sequence). There are 15 residues in the CDR3. Unmatched junction bases numbered 4, after V lost 4 bases and J lost 0 bases. The chain's CDR3 is CASSGAGASTDTQYF. CDR3 bases: TGTGCCAGCAGCGGAGCGGGGGCTAGCACAGATACGCAGTATTTT.

A single count supports this clone. This rearrangement joins TRBV4-3 to TRBJ2-2; D may be TRBD2 (5 bases). The germline gives CDR1 LGHNA, CDR2 YSLEER. V was shortened by 0 bases and J by 4 bases, with 6 bases between the two germline ends. CDR3 length equals 14 residues. CDR3 in amino acids: CASSQDGGTGELFF. CDR3 nucleotides: TGCGCCAGCAGCCAAGATGGAGGCACCGGGGAGCTGTTTTTT.

V is TRBV28 and J is TRBJ1-2; D ambiguous. The V gene lost 6 bases and the J gene lost 2 bases, with 4 bases spanning the gap. The length of the CDR3 is 11 residues. Germline V CDR1 and CDR2: MDHEN, SYDVKM. CDR3 nucleotides: TGTGCCAGCAGCCAGAACTATGGCTACACCTTC. Encoded protein: CASSQNYGYTF.

The V call is TRBV11-2, the J call TRBJ2-1; weak D call: TRBD1 (6 bases). The CDR3 runs 14 residues. The V and J ends lost 3 bases and 0 bases respectively, with 6 bases between them. The germline gives CDR1 SGHAT, CDR2 FQNNGV. CDR3 region: CASSLDSSYNEQFF. The CDR3 DNA sequence: TGTGCCAGCAGCTTGGACAGCTCCTACAATGAGCAGTTCTTC.

This chain uses TRBV19 with TRBJ2-2, with D tentatively TRBD2 (5 bases). V was pared by 4 bases and J by 5 bases, with 14 bases between. From germline, CDR1 is LNHDA and CDR2 SQIVND (reference sequence). This CDR3 has 15 amino acids. CDR3: CASSTGVGETGELFF. Here the CDR3 DNA reads TGTGCCAGTAGTACTGGGGTTGGGGAGACCGGGGAGCTGTTTTTT.

V usage is TRBV5-1 and J usage is TRBJ2-3, with D possibly TRBD1 on 6 matching bases. V gave up 5 bases and J gave up 0 bases, with 10 bases separating them. CDR3 length: 14 amino acids. Germline CDR1 SGHRS, CDR2 YFSETQ. The CDR3 DNA follows: TGCGCCAGCAGAGGGGGTTCTAGCACAGATACGCAGTATTTT. Encoded protein: CASRGGSSTDTQYF.

The rearrangement uses TRBV7-9 and TRBJ1-6, with TRBD1 matching 10 bases. In germline, CDR1 is SEHNR, CDR2 FQNEAQ (reference sequence). V gave up 5 bases and J gave up 8 bases; unmatched junction bases: 6. The CDR3 covers 15 residues. The CDR3 DNA reads as TGTGCCAGCAGCCCGCGACAGGGGGCTTATTCACCCCTCCACTTT. Its protein product is CASSPRQGAYSPLHF.

DNA of the CDR3: TGCGCCAGCAGCTTGGGAGTTGGTGGAAACACCATATATTTT. Protein sequence: CASSLGVGGNTIYF. The V and J genes are TRBV5-1 and TRBJ1-3; D call uncertain. V shed 0 bases and J shed 3 bases, with 7 bases lying between them. Germline-derived CDR1 and CDR2 are SGHRS and YFSETQ. This CDR3 region has 14 residues.